The source of this TCR beta chain is a study of T cell changes during pregnancy in multiple sclerosis. Sequenced by immunoSEQ multiplex PCR; TCRdb stores in-frame clones only, minus some. The sample records 90,000 to 120,000 clones, roughly 90% being singletons. Trimming removed 3 bases at V and 5 bases at J, with 13 bases between. Germline V gene lookup returns CDR1 MNHNY and CDR2 SVGAGI (reference sequence). The CDR3 has 14 residues. The TCR was taken from a female donor in good health, enrolled as a control in a pregnancy study. The sequencing used peripheral blood, collected in the third trimester of pregnancy. The V call is TRBV6-6, the J call TRBJ1-1; D unclear. CDR3 sequence: CASSYGERGTEAFF. CDR3 DNA sequence: TGTGCCAGCAGTTATGGTGAGAGAGGAACTGAAGCTTTCTTT.